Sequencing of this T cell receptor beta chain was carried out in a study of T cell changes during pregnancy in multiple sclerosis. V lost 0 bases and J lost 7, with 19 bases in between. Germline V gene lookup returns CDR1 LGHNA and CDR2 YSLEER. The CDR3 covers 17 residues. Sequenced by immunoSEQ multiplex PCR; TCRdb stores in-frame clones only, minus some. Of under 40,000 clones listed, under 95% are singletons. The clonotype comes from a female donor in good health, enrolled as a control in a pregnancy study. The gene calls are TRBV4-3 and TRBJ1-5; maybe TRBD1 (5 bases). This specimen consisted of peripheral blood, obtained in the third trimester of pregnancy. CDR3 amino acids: CASSQEWGREGFQPQHF. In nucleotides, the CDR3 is TGCGCCAGCAGCCAAGAATGGGGCAGGGAGGGGTTCCAGCCCCAGCATTTT.